This TCR beta chain comes out of a study of memory CD4+ T cells and cytomegalovirus serostatus. About this clone: Its antigen is unknown.

Deletions cut 2 bases from V and 5 bases from J, with 17 bases between. The CDR3 runs 15 residues. CDR1 SGHDT and CDR2 YYEEEE come from the germline V gene. The sort gate was single viable CD3+CD4+CD8-CD45RO+ cells for memory CD4+ T cells. CD4+ T cells were isolated by positive magnetic selection. Study processing details: After removing out-of-frame reads, around 2.2 million distinct TCRbeta sequences remained. Sequencing was performed with immunoSEQ multiplex PCR; in TCRdb, only in-frame clones are kept and a portion is missing. V, J and clone size were drawn from that table, and D and trimming were deduced from the DNA. The data contain about 39,000 clones, 75% to 80% of them singletons. The study's findings and limits: Suggested: most of the CMV-linked TCR signature lies in CD4+ memory cells.

The sequencing input was memory CD4+ T cells from blood. This chain joins TRBV5-6 and TRBJ2-7; maybe TRBD2 (5 bases). The clonotype comes from an adult in good health and CMV-seronegative. This CDR3 reads CASSLTSRGINEQYF. The CDR3, as DNA: TGTGCCAGCAGCTTAACGTCCCGGGGTATCAACGAGCAGTACTTC.